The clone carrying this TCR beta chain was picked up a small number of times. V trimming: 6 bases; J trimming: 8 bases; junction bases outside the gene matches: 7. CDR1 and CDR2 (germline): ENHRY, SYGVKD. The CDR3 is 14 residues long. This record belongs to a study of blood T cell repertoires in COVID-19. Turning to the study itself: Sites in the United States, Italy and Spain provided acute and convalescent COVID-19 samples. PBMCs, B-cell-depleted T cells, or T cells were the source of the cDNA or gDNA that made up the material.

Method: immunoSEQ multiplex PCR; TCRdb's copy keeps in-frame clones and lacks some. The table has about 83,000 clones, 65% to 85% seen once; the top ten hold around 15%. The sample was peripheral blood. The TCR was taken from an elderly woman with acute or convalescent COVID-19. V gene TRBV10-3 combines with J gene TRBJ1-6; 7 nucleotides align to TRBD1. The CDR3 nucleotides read TGTGCCATCAGCACCGGGACAGCGGATTCACCCCTCCACTTT. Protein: CAISTGTADSPLHF.